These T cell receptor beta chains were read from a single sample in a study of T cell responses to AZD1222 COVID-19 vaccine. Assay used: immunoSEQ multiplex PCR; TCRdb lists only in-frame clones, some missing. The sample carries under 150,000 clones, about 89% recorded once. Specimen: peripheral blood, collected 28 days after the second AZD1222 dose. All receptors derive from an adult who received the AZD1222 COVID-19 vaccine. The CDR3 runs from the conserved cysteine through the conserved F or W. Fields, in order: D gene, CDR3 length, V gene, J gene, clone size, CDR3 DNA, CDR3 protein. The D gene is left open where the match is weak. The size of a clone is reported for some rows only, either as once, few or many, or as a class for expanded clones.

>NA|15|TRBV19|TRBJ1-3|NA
TGTGCCAGTAGTATAGAGGGGGCCTTTGGAAACACCATATATTTT
CASSIEGAFGNTIYF
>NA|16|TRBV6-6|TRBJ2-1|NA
TGTGCCAGCAGTCGAATCCAGGGTAGATCCTACAATGAGCAGTTCTTC
CASSRIQGRSYNEQFF
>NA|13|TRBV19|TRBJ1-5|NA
TGTGCCAGTAGCATGGGTTTATATCAGCCCCAGCATTTT
CASSMGLYQPQHF
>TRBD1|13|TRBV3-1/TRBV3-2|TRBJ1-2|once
TGTGCCAGCAGCCAAGAGGGCAGGGGGTCATACACCTTC
CASSQEGRGSYTF
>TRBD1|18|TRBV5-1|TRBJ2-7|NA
TGCGCCAGCAGCTACGGCAGGGGGTCCCCCTCTAGCTCCTACGAGCAGTACTTC
CASSYGRGSPSSSYEQYF
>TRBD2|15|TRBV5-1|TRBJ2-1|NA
TGCGCCAGCGTTCACGGACTAGCGGGAGACAATGAGCAGTTCTTC
CASVHGLAGDNEQFF
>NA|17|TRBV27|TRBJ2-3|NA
TGTGCCAGCAGCCCGTTGAATAGCGACACAGGTGCAGATACGCAGTATTTT
CASSPLNSDTGADTQYF
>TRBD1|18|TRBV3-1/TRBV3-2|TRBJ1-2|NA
TGTGCCAGCAGCCAACTATCCGGGACAGGCTCAACACGCTATGGCTACACCTTC
CASSQLSGTGSTRYGYTF
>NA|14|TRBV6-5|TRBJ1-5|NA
TGTGCCAGCAGTTACGATAGGTTCTCCATGCCCCAGCATTTT
CASSYDRFSMPQHF
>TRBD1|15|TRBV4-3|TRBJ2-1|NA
TGCGCCAGCAGCCAAGGAGCAGGGGGCCCCAATGAGCAGTTCTTC
CASSQGAGGPNEQFF
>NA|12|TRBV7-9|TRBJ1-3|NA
TGTGCCAGCAGCTTATTAGCGGGCACCATATATTTT
CASSLLAGTIYF
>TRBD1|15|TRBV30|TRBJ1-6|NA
TGTGCCTGGAGAGGACAGGGGACATATAATTCACCCCTCCACTTT
CAWRGQGTYNSPLHF
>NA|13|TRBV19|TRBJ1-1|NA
TGTGCCAGTAGCCCCTGGACTCTCACTGAAGCTTTCTTT
CASSPWTLTEAFF
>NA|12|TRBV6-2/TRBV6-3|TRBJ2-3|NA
TGTGCCAGCAGTTACGGGACGGATACGCAGTATTTT
CASSYGTDTQYF
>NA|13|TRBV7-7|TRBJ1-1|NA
TGTGCTAGCAGCCGTCAAGCTGGACAGGAAGCTTTCTTT
CASSRQAGQEAFF
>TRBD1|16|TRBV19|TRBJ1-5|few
TGTGCCAGTAGGGGGTTCGGACAGGGGACAAATCAGCCCCAGCATTTT
CASRGFGQGTNQPQHF
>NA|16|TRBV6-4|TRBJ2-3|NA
TGTGCCAGCAGATTCGGAACGGGGACTTGGAAAGATACGCAGTATTTT
CASRFGTGTWKDTQYF
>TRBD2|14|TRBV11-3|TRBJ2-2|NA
TGTGCCAGCAGCTGGACTAGGAGCACCGGGGAGCTGTTTTTT
CASSWTRSTGELFF
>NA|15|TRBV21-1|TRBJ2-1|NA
TGTGCCAGCAGCTTCGAGGGGAGCCCCTACAATGAGCAGTTCTTC
CASSFEGSPYNEQFF
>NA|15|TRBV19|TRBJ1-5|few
TGTGCCAGTAGTCGACGGCCAGAGGGCAATCAGCCCCAGCATTTT
CASSRRPEGNQPQHF
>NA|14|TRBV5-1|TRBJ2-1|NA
TGCGCCAGCAGCTCGGCGGTAGGGGGGAATGAGCAGTTCTTC
CASSSAVGGNEQFF
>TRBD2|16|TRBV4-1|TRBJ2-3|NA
TGCGCCAGCAGCCAAGGGACGGGGGGGCCATCAGATACGCAGTATTTT
CASSQGTGGPSDTQYF
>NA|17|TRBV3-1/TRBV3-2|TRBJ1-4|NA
TGTGCCAGCAGCCAATGGGGGGACGACTCAACTAATGAAAAACTGTTTTTT
CASSQWGDDSTNEKLFF
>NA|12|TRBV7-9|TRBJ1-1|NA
TGTGCCAGCAGCACACAAAACACTGAAGCTTTCTTT
CASSTQNTEAFF
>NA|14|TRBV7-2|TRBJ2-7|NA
TGTGCCAGCAGCTTAGAAGGGCCCGCCTACGAGCAGTACTTC
CASSLEGPAYEQYF
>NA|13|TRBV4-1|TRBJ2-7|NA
TGCGCCAGCAGCCAAGACCAAGTGGGACAGCAGTACTTC
CASSQDQVGQQYF
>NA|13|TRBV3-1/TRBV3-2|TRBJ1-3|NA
TGTGCCAGCAGCCACAGTCAGGGAAACACCATATATTTT
CASSHSQGNTIYF
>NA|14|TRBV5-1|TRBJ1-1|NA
TGCGCCAGCATGGAGGGGACCACGGGCACTGAAGCTTTCTTT
CASMEGTTGTEAFF
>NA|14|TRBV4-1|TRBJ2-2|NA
TGCGCCAGCGGACCGCAACCGAACACCGGGGAGCTGTTTTTT
CASGPQPNTGELFF
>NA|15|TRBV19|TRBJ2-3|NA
TGTGCCAGTAACACTGGACTACACCGCACAGATACGCAGTATTTT
CASNTGLHRTDTQYF
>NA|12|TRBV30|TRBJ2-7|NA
TGTGCCTGGAGTGCCAGTTTCGACGAGCAGTACTTC
CAWSASFDEQYF
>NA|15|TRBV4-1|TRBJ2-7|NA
TGCGCCAGCAGCCAAACAGGGTTGAGCTCCTACGAGCAGTACTTC
CASSQTGLSSYEQYF
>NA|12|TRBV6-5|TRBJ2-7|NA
TGTGCCAGCAGTTACTCTGGGGAAGAGCAGTACTTC
CASSYSGEEQYF
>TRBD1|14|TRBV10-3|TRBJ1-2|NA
TGTGCCATCAGGGGATTCGACAGGGCGGGTGGCTACACCTTC
CAIRGFDRAGGYTF
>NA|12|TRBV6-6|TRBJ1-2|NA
TGTGCCAGCAGTTACTCGAGGAGAGGCTACACCTTC
CASSYSRRGYTF
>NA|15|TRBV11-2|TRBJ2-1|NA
TGTGCCAGCAGCTTAGCAGGGGTCCACTACAATGAGCAGTTCTTC
CASSLAGVHYNEQFF
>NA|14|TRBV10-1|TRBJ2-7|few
TGCGCCGCCAACCAAGGCTTATGCTCCTACGAGCAGTACTTC
CAANQGLCSYEQYF
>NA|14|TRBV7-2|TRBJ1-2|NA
TGTGCCAGCAGCTTAGACGGGGGGAACTATGGCTACACCTTC
CASSLDGGNYGYTF
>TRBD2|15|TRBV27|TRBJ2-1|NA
TGTGCCAGCAGCGGGGTTAGCGGGACTTGGCATGAGCAGTTCTTC
CASSGVSGTWHEQFF
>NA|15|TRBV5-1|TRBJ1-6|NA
TGCGCCAGCAGCCCGGGATGGGACGCGAATTCACCCCTCCACTTT
CASSPGWDANSPLHF
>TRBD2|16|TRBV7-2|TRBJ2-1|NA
TGTGCCAGCAGCTTAAGACTAGCGGGGGGGCAGAATGAGCAGTTCTTC
CASSLRLAGGQNEQFF
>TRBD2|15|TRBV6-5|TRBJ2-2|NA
TGTGCCAGCAGTTACTTTAGCGGGGACACCGGGGAGCTGTTTTTT
CASSYFSGDTGELFF
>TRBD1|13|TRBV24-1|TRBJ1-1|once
TGTGCCACCAGAAACAGGGGGAACACTGAAGCTTTCTTT
CATRNRGNTEAFF
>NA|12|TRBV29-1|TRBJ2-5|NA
TGCAGCGTTGACAGGGGATGGGAGACCCAGTACTTC
CSVDRGWETQYF
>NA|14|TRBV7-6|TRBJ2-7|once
TGTGCCAGCAGCCTGGGCCAGGCACCCTACGAGCAGTACTTC
CASSLGQAPYEQYF
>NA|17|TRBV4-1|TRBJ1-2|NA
TGCGCCAGCAGCCAAGACGGGGACCTTCTTAATGGCTATGGCTACACCTTC
CASSQDGDLLNGYGYTF